The clone carrying this TCR beta chain was counted only a few times. V lost 5 bases to trimming and J lost 3 bases; unmatched junction nucleotides: 0. Germline values: CDR1 MGHRA, CDR2 YSYEKL. This CDR3 region has 13 residues. The PCR employed 60 Vbeta primers together with 13 Jbeta primers. Here immunoSEQ multiplex PCR was the method, and the copy in TCRdb shows in-frame clones only, minus some. The sample lists 140,000 to 150,000 clones, approximately 80% occurring once. This entry is derived from a study of cytomegalovirus exposure and HLA in healthy donors. Across the whole study: One earlier analysis, a look at some 180 million T cells, found around 110 million unique TCR beta sequences.

Sequencing input: PBMCs. This sequence joins TRBV4-1 and TRBJ1-3, with 8 bases matching TRBD1. This clonotype was obtained from a male donor in good health and CMV-seronegative. DNA for the CDR3: TGCGCCAGCAGCGACAGGGGTGGAAACACCATATATTTT. Translated, it gives CASSDRGGNTIYF.